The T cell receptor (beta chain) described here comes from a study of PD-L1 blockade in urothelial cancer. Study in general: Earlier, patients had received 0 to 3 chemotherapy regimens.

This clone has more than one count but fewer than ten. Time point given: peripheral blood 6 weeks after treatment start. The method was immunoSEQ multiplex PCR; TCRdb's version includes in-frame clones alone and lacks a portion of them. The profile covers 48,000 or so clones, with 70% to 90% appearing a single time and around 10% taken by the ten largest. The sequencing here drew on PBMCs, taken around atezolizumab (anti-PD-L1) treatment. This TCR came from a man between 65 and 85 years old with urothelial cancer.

The CDR3 coding sequence is TGTGCCAGCAGTGCCTCAGGGGGCACTGAAGCTTTCTTT. It yields the protein CASSASGGTEAFF. V and J are TRBV6-5 and TRBJ1-1; 7 positions agree with TRBD1. Germline V CDR1 and CDR2: MNHEY, SVGAGI. V was clipped by 5 bases and J by 4 bases; unmatched bases: 4. CDR3 size: 13 residues.